This T cell receptor (beta chain) is drawn from a study of T cells in tuberculosis. CDR3 size: 16 residues. Trimming cost V 4 bases and J 1 base, with 16 bases left between them. The V gene's germline CDR1 is MNHNS and CDR2 SASEGT. Profiled with immunoSEQ multiplex PCR; TCRdb holds only in-frame clones, not every one. The data show about 37,000 clones, roughly 93% seen once. Comments on this clone: Its antigen is currently unknown.

Study-wide points: Using the GMM-specific repertoire gave about 90% accuracy versus roughly 70% with motifs. Active tuberculosis patients had shorter CDR3-alpha; the beta difference was nonsignificant. Active tuberculosis TCR-alpha repertoires lay closer to GMM-specific TCRs than IGRA-negative controls, suggesting clonal expansion.

Unsorted cryopreserved PBMC were sequenced, averaging about 92,000 T cells per clinical donor. The chain recombines TRBV6-1 with TRBJ1-1; D remains unclear. Sequencing was performed on PBMCs. The source is a donor between 10 and 35 years old with latent tuberculosis or without tuberculosis infection. Some clones in this sample may be carry-over from other donors' samples. The CDR3 DNA sequence: TGTGCCAGCAGTGGCTACCTGAGGCAGCCGAACACTGAAGCTTTCTTT. Protein: CASSGYLRQPNTEAFF.